The following is a T cell receptor beta chain sequence with its context. It has no known antigen specificity. No base quality information exists; no much larger clone differs at one position. Participants in the prospective study were enrolled through a virtual design, were aged roughly 18 to 95 years, and lived in fewer than 30 United States geographic areas. In the prospective study, cohorts were assigned on the basis of participant-reported clinical history obtained from a screening survey and a study questionnaire. For ImmuneRACE Cohort 3, a participant was defined as recovered based on two consecutive negative NP/OP PCR tests, clearance by a healthcare professional, or resolution of symptoms. In the prospective study, whole blood, serum and a nasopharyngeal or oropharyngeal swab were collected from each participant by mobile phlebotomists. Prospective study participants could optionally give additional blood draws and questionnaires over an approximately two-month period. Before DNA extraction, blood samples from the prospective study were shipped at room temperature or frozen.

TCRbeta CDR3 regions were amplified from genomic DNA using the immunoSEQ Assay, a bias-controlled multiplex PCR. Turning to the authors' computational methods: The number of nucleated cells in each sample was estimated by amplification of reference gene primers within the assay. Sequence reads were collapsed and filtered to measure the absolute abundance of every unique TCRbeta CDR3 rearrangement. Productive Simpson clonality was computed per sample as the square root of Simpson's diversity index over productive rearrangements. Here the immuneACCESS table is served through TCRdb, limited to in-frame sequences with V and J called. Missing clones are a known gap in these copies; in checked studies unresolved V genes cover under half, and the rest lacks a known reason. That table supplies the V and J calls and clone size; D and trimming were determined from the DNA. This sample holds around 310,000 clones; under 90% were observed only once. The ten largest clones add up to roughly a tenth of the sample.

These data are taken from a study of blood T cell repertoires in COVID-19 (dated by TCRdb to about 2020). At the level of the whole study: Samples from collaborators originated in the United States, Italy and Spain and spanned both the acute and convalescent phases of COVID-19. The material from the prospective study consisted of cDNA or gDNA derived from T cells, B-cell-depleted T cells, or PBMCs. The repertoires were released in a freely available public database meant as a resource for research on the immune response to SARS-CoV-2. Nearly every sample came with metadata listing a de-identified subject ID, COVID-19 status, age in years and sex. The samples were drawn from the first 160 participants of the ongoing ImmuneRACE study and from 1,254 subjects provided by 6 global collaborators. The dataset comprised deeply sampled blood TCRbeta repertoires from subjects exposed to, actively infected with, or recovered from COVID-19. Where HLA class I and class II types were available, the types were taken from metadata supplied by the sample provider, not from assay-based typing. Broad study findings and their caveats: The quantity of clinical and demographic metadata differed by source and by participant and was supplied without curation.

V is pared back by 1 base and J by 8 bases, with 16 bases lying between the germline termini. Per the germline V gene (reference sequence), LGHDT is the CDR1 and YNNKEL is the CDR2. CDR3 length: 15 amino acids, cysteine to phenylalanine. The sequence is cut down to CDR3 DNA, 45 bases in frame from base 1. The sequence derives from a woman aged 25 to 39 who had recovered from COVID-19. The chain joins TRBV3-1 (or the pseudogene TRBV3-2) to TRBJ2-3; the best D guess is TRBD1, with 6 bases matching. The specimen sequenced was PBMCs or T cells enriched from blood (not recorded which). The CDR3 protein: CASSQGNLPRGTQYF. Here is the DNA: TGTGCCAGCAGCCAAGGGAATCTCCCCAGGGGTACGCAGTATTTT.